These T cell receptor beta chains were read from a single sample in a study of CD4 T cells in relation to SARS-CoV-2 and coronaviruses. Which antigens these TCRs recognize remains unknown. Profiled with immunoSEQ multiplex PCR; TCRdb holds only in-frame clones, not every one. This table holds just under 30,000 clones, about 78% found once. The sample comprised CD4+ T cells from PBMCs, cultured in vitro. These receptors were taken from a human donor in good health. Both conserved end residues are part of each CDR3. A D gene is named only where the DNA matches it firmly. Size values are once, few and many counts, or a class for expanded clones, and some rows have none.

>NA|15|TRBV6-6|NA|TRBJ1-5
CASSYPRGGNQPQHF
TGTGCCAGCAGTTACCCACGGGGTGGCAATCAGCCCCAGCATTTT
>NA|17|TRBV2|NA|TRBJ1-5
CASRHSRASSLGEPQHF
TGTGCCAGCAGGCATTCCCGGGCCTCATCCTTGGGCGAGCCCCAGCATTTT
>TRBD2|15|TRBV18|NA|TRBJ2-7
CASSMTSGSDYEQYF
TGTGCCAGCTCAATGACTAGCGGGAGCGACTACGAGCAGTACTTC
>TRBD1|14|TRBV7-8|NA|TRBJ2-7
CASSYRTGLYEQYF
TGTGCCAGCAGCTATAGGACAGGGTTGTACGAGCAGTACTTC
>TRBD2|16|TRBV9|NA|TRBJ2-2
CASSVDPSGGTGELFF
TGTGCCAGCAGCGTAGACCCCAGCGGGGGCACCGGGGAGCTGTTTTTT
>TRBD2|13|TRBV28|NA|TRBJ2-1
CASRPERGNEQFF
TGTGCCAGCAGGCCAGAGCGGGGCAATGAGCAGTTCTTC
>NA|16|TRBV7-9|NA|TRBJ2-5
CASSSLQGIGQETQYF
TGTGCCAGCAGCTCGCTACAGGGAATTGGTCAAGAGACCCAGTACTTC
>TRBD1|13|TRBV19|medium-sized|TRBJ2-1
CATTGTGVNEQFF
TGTGCCACGACCGGGACAGGGGTCAATGAGCAGTTCTTC
>NA|15|TRBV5-6|NA|TRBJ1-2
CASSLVGGLTEGYTF
TGTGCCAGCAGCTTGGTAGGGGGGCTAACTGAAGGCTACACCTTC
>TRBD1|14|TRBV29-1|NA|TRBJ2-3
CSVAGQGATDTQYF
TGCAGCGTTGCGGGACAGGGGGCGACAGATACGCAGTATTTT
>TRBD1|14|TRBV6-5|NA|TRBJ1-4
CASSRTGNGEKLFF
TGTGCCAGCAGTCGGACAGGGAACGGCGAAAAACTGTTTTTT
>NA|14|TRBV18|NA|TRBJ2-5
CASSPVRAQETQYF
TGTGCCAGCTCACCTGTCAGGGCCCAAGAGACCCAGTACTTC
>TRBD2|18|TRBV7-8|once|TRBJ2-7
CASSLARPGTSGNYEQYF
TGTGCCAGCAGCTTAGCGCGCCCCGGGACTAGCGGGAATTACGAGCAGTACTTC
>TRBD1|16|TRBV10-2|few|TRBJ2-2
CASRPPGTGGTGELFF
TGCGCCAGTAGACCCCCCGGGACAGGGGGGACCGGGGAGCTGTTTTTT
>TRBD2|16|TRBV6-2/TRBV6-3|NA|TRBJ2-5
CASSRGLAGGKETQYF
TGTGCCAGCAGCCGTGGACTAGCGGGAGGGAAAGAGACCCAGTACTTC
>NA|16|TRBV11-2|NA|TRBJ1-1
CASSLRWGLMNTEAFF
TGTGCCAGCAGCCTCCGGTGGGGTCTCATGAACACTGAAGCTTTCTTT
>NA|11|TRBV6-1|NA|TRBJ1-2
CASSEWGRTDF
TGTGCCAGCAGTGAATGGGGCCGGACAGACTTC
>NA|15|TRBV7-8|NA|TRBJ2-2
CASSLMRTNTGELFF
TGTGCCAGCAGCTTAATGAGGACCAACACCGGGGAGCTGTTTTTT
>TRBD1|16|TRBV13|NA|TRBJ1-3
CASSLGDRASGNTIYF
TGTGCCAGCAGCTTAGGTGACAGGGCATCTGGAAACACCATATATTTT
>NA|14|TRBV9|NA|TRBJ1-4
CASSVEGSGEKLFF
TGTGCCAGCAGCGTAGAGGGTAGTGGGGAAAAACTGTTTTTT
>NA|15|TRBV6-6|NA|TRBJ2-7
CASRIGTAYSYEQYF
TGTGCCAGCAGGATAGGGACTGCTTATTCCTACGAGCAGTACTTC
>NA|17|TRBV18|NA|TRBJ1-2
CASSPDIGAGTSGGYTF
TGTGCCAGCTCACCAGACATCGGGGCCGGGACATCAGGTGGCTACACCTTC